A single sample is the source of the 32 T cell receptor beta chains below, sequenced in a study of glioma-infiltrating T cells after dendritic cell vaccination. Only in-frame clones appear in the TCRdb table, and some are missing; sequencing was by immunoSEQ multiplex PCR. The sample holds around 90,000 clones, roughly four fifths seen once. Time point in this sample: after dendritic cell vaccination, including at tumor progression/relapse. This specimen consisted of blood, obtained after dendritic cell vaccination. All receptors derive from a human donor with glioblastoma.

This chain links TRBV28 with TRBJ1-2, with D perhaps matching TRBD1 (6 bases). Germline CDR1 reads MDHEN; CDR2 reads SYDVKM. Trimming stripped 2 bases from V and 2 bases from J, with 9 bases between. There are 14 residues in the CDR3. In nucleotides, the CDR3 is TGTGCCAGCAGTTTAGCGGGGGCCAACTATGGCTACACCTTC. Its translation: CASSLAGANYGYTF.

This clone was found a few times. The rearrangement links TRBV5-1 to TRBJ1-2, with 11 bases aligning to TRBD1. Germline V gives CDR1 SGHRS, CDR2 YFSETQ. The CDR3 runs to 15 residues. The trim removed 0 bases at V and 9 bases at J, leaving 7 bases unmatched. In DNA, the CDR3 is TGCGCCAGCAGCTTGGCCCCCGGGACAGGGGGTAGCTACACCTTC. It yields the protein CASSLAPGTGGSYTF.

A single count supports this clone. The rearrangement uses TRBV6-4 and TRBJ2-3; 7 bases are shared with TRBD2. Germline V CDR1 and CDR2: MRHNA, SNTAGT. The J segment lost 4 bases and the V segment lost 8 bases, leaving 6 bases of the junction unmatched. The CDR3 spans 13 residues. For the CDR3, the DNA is TGTGCCAGCGGGAGGGAGGAGGCAGATACGCAGTATTTT. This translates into CASGREEADTQYF.

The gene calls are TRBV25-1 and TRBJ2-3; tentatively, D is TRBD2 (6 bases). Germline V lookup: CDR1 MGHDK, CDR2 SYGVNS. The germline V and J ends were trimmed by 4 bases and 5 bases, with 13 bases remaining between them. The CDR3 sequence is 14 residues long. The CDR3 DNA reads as TGTGCCAGCAGTGGGGCGGGACGGGTAGATACGCAGTATTTT. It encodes CASSGAGRVDTQYF.

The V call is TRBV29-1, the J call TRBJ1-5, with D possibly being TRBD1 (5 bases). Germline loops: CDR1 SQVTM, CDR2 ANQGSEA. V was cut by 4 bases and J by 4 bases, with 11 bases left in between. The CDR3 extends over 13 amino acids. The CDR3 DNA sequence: TGCAGCGTTGGTGGGGGAGGAAATCAGCCCCAGCATTTT. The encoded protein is CSVGGGGNQPQHF.

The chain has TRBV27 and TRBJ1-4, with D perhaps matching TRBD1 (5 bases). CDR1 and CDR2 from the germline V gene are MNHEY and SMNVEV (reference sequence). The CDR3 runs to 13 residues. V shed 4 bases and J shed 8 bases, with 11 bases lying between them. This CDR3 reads CASSSHYREKLFF. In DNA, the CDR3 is TGTGCCAGCAGTTCCCACTACAGGGAAAAACTGTTTTTT.

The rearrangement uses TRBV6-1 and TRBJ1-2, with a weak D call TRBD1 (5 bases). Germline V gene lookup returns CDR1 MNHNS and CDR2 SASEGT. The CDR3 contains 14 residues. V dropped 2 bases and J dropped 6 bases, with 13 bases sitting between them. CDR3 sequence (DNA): TGTGCCAGCAGTGAATACGGCAGGGAGGATGGCTACACCTTC. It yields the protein CASSEYGREDGYTF.

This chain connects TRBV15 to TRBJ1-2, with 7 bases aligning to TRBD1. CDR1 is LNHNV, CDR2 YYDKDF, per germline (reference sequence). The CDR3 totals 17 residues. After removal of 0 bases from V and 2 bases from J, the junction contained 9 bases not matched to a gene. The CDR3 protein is CATSRDQDRVSNYGYTF. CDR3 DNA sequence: TGTGCCACCAGCAGAGATCAAGACAGGGTTTCGAACTATGGCTACACCTTC. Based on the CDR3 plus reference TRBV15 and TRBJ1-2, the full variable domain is DAMVIQNPRYQVTQFGKPVTLSCSQTLNHNVMYWYQQKSSQAPKLLFHYYDKDFNNEADTPDNFQSRRPNTSFCFLDIRSPGLGDTAMYLCATSRDQDRVSNYGYTFGSGTRLTVV.

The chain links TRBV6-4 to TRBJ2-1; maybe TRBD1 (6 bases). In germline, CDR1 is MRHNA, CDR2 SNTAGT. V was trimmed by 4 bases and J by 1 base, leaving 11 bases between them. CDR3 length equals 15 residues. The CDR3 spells CASSVWDTSYNEQFF. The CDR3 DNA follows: TGTGCCAGCAGTGTCTGGGACACATCCTACAATGAGCAGTTCTTC.

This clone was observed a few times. CDR3 loop: CASSRDRRANSPLHF. The CDR3 DNA reads as TGTGCCAGCAGCCGTGACAGGAGAGCTAATTCACCCCTCCACTTT. The rearrangement joins TRBV6-5 to TRBJ1-6, with D maybe TRBD1 (6 bases). This CDR3 comprises 15 residues. Germline CDR1 and CDR2: MNHEY and SVGAGI. The V gene lost 6 bases and the J gene lost 6 bases, with 15 bases spanning the gap.

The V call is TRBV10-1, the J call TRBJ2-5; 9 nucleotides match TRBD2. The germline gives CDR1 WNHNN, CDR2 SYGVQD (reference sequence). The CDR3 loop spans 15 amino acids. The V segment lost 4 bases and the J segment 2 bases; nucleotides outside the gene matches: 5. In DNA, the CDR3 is TGCGCCAGCAGTGTGACTAGCGGACTACAAGAGACCCAGTACTTC. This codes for CASSVTSGLQETQYF.

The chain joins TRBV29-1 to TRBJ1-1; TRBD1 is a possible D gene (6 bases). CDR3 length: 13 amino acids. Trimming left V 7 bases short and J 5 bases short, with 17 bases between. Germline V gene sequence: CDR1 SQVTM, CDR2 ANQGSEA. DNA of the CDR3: TGCAGCGCCGGGACCCAGGGGAGTACTGAAGCTTTCTTT. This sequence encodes CSAGTQGSTEAFF.

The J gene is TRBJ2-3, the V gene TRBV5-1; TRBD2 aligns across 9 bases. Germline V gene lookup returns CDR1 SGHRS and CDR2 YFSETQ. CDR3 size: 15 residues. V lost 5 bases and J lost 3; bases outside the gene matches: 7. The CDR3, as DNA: TGCGCCAGCAGACCCGGGACTAGCTCGACAGATACGCAGTATTTT. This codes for CASRPGTSSTDTQYF.

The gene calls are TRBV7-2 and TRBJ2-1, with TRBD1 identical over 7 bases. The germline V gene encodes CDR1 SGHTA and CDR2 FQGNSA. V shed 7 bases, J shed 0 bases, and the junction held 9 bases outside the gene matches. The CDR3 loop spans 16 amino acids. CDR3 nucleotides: TGTGCCAGCAACCCTAGTCAGGGGGTCTCCTACAATGAGCAGTTCTTC. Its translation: CASNPSQGVSYNEQFF.

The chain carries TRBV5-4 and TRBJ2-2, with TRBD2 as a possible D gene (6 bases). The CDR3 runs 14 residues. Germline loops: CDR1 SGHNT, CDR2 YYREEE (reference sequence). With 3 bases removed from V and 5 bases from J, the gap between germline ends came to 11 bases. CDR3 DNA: TGTGCCAGCAGCTCGAGGGGAGGAACCGGGGAGCTGTTTTTT. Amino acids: CASSSRGGTGELFF.

Written as DNA, the CDR3 is TGTGCTAGTGGTCCCCGCCTCTTGGGGGGAACGAACACTGAAGCTTTCTTT. It encodes CASGPRLLGGTNTEAFF. The chain employs TRBV12-5 and TRBJ1-1; tentative D call: TRBD1 (5 bases). Trimming pared 5 bases from V and 1 base from J, leaving 20 bases between. This CDR3 is 17 amino acids long. CDR1 and CDR2 (germline): LGHNT, FRNRAP.

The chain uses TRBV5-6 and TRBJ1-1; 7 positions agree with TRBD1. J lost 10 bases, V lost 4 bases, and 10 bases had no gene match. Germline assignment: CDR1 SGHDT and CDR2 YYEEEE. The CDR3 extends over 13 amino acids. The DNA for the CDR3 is TGTGCCAGCAGCCCAGGGGGTTTTGGGGTAGCTTTCTTT. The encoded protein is CASSPGGFGVAFF.

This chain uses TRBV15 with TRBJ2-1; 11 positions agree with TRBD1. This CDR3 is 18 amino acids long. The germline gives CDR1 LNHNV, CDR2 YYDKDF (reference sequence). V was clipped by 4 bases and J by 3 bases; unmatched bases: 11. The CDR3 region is CATSTLGQGAADYNEQFF. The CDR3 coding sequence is TGTGCCACCAGCACCCTTGGACAGGGGGCGGCGGACTACAATGAGCAGTTCTTC. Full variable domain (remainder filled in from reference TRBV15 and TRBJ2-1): DAMVIQNPRYQVTQFGKPVTLSCSQTLNHNVMYWYQQKSSQAPKLLFHYYDKDFNNEADTPDNFQSRRPNTSFCFLDIRSPGLGDTAMYLCATSTLGQGAADYNEQFFGPGTRLTVL.

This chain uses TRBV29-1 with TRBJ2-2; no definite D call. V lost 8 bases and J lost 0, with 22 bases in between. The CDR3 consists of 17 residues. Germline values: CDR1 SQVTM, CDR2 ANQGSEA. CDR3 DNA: TGCAGCCTGAACCCGTGGGCACCCGTCGCGAACACCGGGGAGCTGTTTTTT. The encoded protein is CSLNPWAPVANTGELFF.

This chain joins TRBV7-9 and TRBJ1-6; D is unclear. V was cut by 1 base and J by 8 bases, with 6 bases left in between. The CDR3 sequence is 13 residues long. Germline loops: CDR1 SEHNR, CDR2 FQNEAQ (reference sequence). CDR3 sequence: CASSLVSDSPLHF. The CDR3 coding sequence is TGTGCCAGCAGCTTAGTCTCCGATTCACCCCTCCACTTT.

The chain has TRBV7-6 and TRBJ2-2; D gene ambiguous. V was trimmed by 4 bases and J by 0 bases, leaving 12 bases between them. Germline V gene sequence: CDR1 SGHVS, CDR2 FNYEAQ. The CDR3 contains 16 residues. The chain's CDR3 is CASSSPGRANTGELFF. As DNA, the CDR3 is TGTGCCAGCAGCTCCCCGGGTCGCGCGAACACCGGGGAGCTGTTTTTT.

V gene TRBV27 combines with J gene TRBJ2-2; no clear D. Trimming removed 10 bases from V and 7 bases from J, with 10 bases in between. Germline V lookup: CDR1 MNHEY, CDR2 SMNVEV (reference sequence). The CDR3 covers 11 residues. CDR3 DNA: TGTGCCACCTACTCAAGCGGGGAGCTGTTTTTT. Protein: CATYSSGELFF.

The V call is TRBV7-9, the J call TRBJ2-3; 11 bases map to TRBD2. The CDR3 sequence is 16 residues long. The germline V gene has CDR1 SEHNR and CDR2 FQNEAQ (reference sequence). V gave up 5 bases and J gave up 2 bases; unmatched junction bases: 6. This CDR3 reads CASSPPGLAVTDTQYF. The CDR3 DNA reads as TGTGCCAGCAGCCCCCCGGGACTAGCGGTCACAGATACGCAGTATTTT.

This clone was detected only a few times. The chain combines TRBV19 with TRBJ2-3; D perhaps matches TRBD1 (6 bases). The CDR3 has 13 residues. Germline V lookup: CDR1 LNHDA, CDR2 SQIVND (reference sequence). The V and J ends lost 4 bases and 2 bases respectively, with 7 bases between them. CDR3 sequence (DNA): TGTGCCAGTAGTAGGGACAACACAGATACGCAGTATTTT. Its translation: CASSRDNTDTQYF.

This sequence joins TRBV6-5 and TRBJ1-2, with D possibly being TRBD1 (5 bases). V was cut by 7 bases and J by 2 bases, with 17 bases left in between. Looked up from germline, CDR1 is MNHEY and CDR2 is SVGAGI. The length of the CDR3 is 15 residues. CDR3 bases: TGTGCCAGCACCCGAGGAGGGACTCAAAACTATGGCTACACCTTC. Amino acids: CASTRGGTQNYGYTF.

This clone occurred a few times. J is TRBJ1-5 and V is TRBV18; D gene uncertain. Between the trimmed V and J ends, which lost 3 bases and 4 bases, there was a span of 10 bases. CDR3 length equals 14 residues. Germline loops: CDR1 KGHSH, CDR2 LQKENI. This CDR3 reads CASSPAVQNQPQHF. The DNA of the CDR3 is TGTGCCAGCTCACCGGCAGTCCAGAATCAGCCCCAGCATTTT.

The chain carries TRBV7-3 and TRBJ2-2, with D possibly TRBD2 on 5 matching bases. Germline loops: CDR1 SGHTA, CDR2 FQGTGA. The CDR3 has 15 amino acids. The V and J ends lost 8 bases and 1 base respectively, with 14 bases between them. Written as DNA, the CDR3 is TGTGCCAGCGCACGAGGGAGCCAGAACACCGGGGAGCTGTTTTTT. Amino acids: CASARGSQNTGELFF.

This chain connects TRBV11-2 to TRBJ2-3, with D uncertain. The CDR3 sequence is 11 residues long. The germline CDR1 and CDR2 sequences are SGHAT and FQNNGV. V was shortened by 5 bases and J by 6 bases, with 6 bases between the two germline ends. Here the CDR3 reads CASSPRDTQYF. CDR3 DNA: TGTGCCAGCAGCCCCAGGGATACGCAGTATTTT.

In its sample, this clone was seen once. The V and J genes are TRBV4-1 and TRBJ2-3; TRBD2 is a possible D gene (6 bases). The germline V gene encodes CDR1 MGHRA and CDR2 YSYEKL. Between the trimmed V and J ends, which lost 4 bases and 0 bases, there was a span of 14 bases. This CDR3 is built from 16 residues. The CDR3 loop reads CASSPWRGESTDTQYF. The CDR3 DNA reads TGCGCCAGCAGCCCTTGGAGGGGAGAGAGCACAGATACGCAGTATTTT.

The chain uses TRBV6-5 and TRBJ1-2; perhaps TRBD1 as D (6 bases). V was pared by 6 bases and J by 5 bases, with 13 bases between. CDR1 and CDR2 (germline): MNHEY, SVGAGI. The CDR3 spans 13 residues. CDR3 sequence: CASSSRQEYGYTF. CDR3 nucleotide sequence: TGTGCCAGCAGCTCTCGACAGGAATATGGCTACACCTTC.

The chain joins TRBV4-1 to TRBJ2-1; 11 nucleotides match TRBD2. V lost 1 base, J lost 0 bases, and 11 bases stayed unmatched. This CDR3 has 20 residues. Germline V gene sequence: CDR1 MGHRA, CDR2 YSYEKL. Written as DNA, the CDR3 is TGCGCCAGCAGCCAAGGCCCAGTAGCGGGGGGGGGAGGCTCCTACAATGAGCAGTTCTTC. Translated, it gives CASSQGPVAGGGGSYNEQFF.

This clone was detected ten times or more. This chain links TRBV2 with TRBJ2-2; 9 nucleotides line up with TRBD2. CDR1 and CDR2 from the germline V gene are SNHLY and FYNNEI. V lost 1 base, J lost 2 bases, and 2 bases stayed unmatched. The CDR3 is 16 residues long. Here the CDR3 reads CASSEEGLANTGELFF. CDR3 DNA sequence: TGTGCCAGCAGTGAAGAGGGACTAGCCAACACCGGGGAGCTGTTTTTT.